The 16 T cell receptor beta chains in this list originate from one sample, sequenced in a study of T cell responses to AZD1222 COVID-19 vaccine. This table comes from immunoSEQ multiplex PCR, and its TCRdb copy is limited to in-frame clones, with some not included. The table shows around 140,000 clones, with roughly 86% occurring only once. Sequences were derived from peripheral blood, sampled 28 days after the second dose of the MenACWY control vaccine. These receptors originate from an adult who received the MenACWY meningococcal vaccine as a control.

This clone was found once. V and J are TRBV5-4 and TRBJ2-3; D is perhaps TRBD2 (6 bases). CDR3 length: 16 amino acids. CDR1 and CDR2 (germline): SGHNT, YYREEE (reference sequence). V lost 4 bases to trimming and J lost 0 bases, with 15 bases between them. Here the CDR3 reads CASSPETSLSTDTQYF. CDR3 sequence (DNA): TGTGCCAGCAGCCCAGAGACTAGTCTTAGCACAGATACGCAGTATTTT.

CDR3 sequence reads: CASSLSLGPQHF. In DNA, the CDR3 is TGTGCCAGCAGTTTATCCCTTGGGCCCCAGCATTTT. The chain uses TRBV12-3 or TRBV12-4 and TRBJ1-5; the D is unclear. This CDR3 is 12 amino acids long. The ends were cut back, 2 bases at V and 9 bases at J, with 8 bases in the middle.

The chain uses TRBV6-1 and TRBJ2-3; 7 bases fit TRBD1. Germline V gene lookup returns CDR1 MNHNS and CDR2 SASEGT. V lost 1 base and J lost 4; bases outside the gene matches: 8. The CDR3 sequence is 16 residues long. In nucleotides, the CDR3 is TGTGCCAGCAGTGAAGACAGGGGAGTTATGGCAGATACGCAGTATTTT. Amino acid sequence: CASSEDRGVMADTQYF.

The rearrangement uses TRBV2 and TRBJ2-1, with 12 bases that match TRBD2. Germline V CDR1 and CDR2: SNHLY, FYNNEI. The V gene end was trimmed by 5 bases and the J gene end by 10 bases; junction bases not matched to a gene: 9. The CDR3 totals 15 residues. CDR3 sequence: CASSSSSGRAREQFF. The CDR3 DNA reads TGTGCCAGCAGTTCGTCTAGCGGGAGGGCAAGGGAGCAGTTCTTC.

In its sample, this clone was seen once. The chain recombines TRBV11-2 with TRBJ2-1; 9 nucleotides agree with TRBD2. The CDR3 has 16 residues. V was pared by 3 bases and J by 3 bases, with 6 bases of the junction left unmatched. In germline, CDR1 is SGHAT, CDR2 FQNNGV. CDR3: CASSFGSGRIYNEQFF. Written as DNA, the CDR3 is TGTGCCAGCAGCTTTGGTAGCGGGAGAATCTACAATGAGCAGTTCTTC.

The V call is TRBV29-1, the J call TRBJ1-1, with 9 bases matching TRBD1. CDR3 size: 13 residues. CDR1 is SQVTM and CDR2 is ANQGSEA in the germline V gene. The V gene end was trimmed by 5 bases and the J gene end by 1 base; junction bases not matched to a gene: 2. Here the CDR3 reads CSVLGQGNTEAFF. CDR3 in DNA: TGCAGCGTTTTGGGACAGGGGAACACTGAAGCTTTCTTT. Full variable domain (remainder filled in from reference TRBV29-1 and TRBJ1-1): SAVISQKPSRDICQRGTSLTIQCQVDSQVTMMFWYRQQPGQSLTLIATANQGSEATYESGFVIDKFPISRPNLTFSTLTVSNMSPEDSSIYLCSVLGQGNTEAFFGQGTRLTVV.

The chain combines TRBV27 with TRBJ2-5, with no clear D. Germline V gene data show CDR1 as MNHEY and CDR2 as SMNVEV (reference sequence). The CDR3 is 11 amino acids. V shed 10 bases and J shed 3 bases, with 9 bases lying between them. CDR3 bases: TGTGCCACTCGCTGGGAAGAGACCCAGTACTTC. Translating gives CATRWEETQYF.

The chain joins TRBV28 to TRBJ1-2; D unclear. CDR1 and CDR2 (germline): MDHEN, SYDVKM. This CDR3 has 11 residues. The V gene lost 11 bases and the J gene lost 4 bases, with 11 bases spanning the gap. CDR3 sequence (DNA): TGTGCCTACGGAGGGATCTATGGCTACACCTTC. It encodes CAYGGIYGYTF.

The gene calls are TRBV7-3 and TRBJ2-3; the D is unclear. Germline assignment: CDR1 SGHTA and CDR2 FQGTGA. Between the trimmed V and J ends, which lost 3 bases and 1 base, there was a span of 11 bases. The length of the CDR3 is 15 residues. The CDR3 reads CASSFGRSGTDTQYF. The CDR3 DNA is TGTGCCAGCAGCTTTGGCAGATCAGGCACAGATACGCAGTATTTT.

The rearrangement uses TRBV5-8 and TRBJ2-1; 10 nucleotides line up with TRBD2. V was clipped by 0 bases and J by 0 bases; unmatched bases: 3. The CDR3 runs 17 residues. Per germline, CDR1 SGHTS and CDR2 YDEGEE. CDR3 nucleotide sequence: TGTGCCAGCAGCTTGGTACTAGCGGGGAGCTCCTACAATGAGCAGTTCTTC. This codes for CASSLVLAGSSYNEQFF.

V gene TRBV19 combines with J gene TRBJ2-3; D remains ambiguous. V lost 5 bases, J lost 2 bases, and 2 bases lay in between. This CDR3 is built from 11 residues. Germline V lookup: CDR1 LNHDA, CDR2 SQIVND (reference sequence). CDR3 in DNA: TGTGCCAGTAGTGCCACAGATACGCAGTATTTT. Its protein product is CASSATDTQYF.

The chain joins TRBV28 to TRBJ2-3; TRBD2 agrees at 9 bases. The V segment lost 6 bases and the J segment 0 bases; nucleotides outside the gene matches: 4. Germline V CDR1 and CDR2: MDHEN, SYDVKM. The CDR3 contains 15 residues. CDR3 in amino acids: CASRPSGGSTDTQYF. DNA for the CDR3: TGTGCCAGCAGACCGAGCGGGGGGAGCACAGATACGCAGTATTTT.

The chain carries TRBV19 and TRBJ1-5; the match to TRBD1 covers 11 bases. This CDR3 is 16 amino acids long. Unmatched junction bases numbered 4, after V lost 3 bases and J lost 3 bases. Germline V lookup: CDR1 LNHDA, CDR2 SQIVND (reference sequence). CDR3 sequence: CASSIGDRGFNQPQHF. The DNA of the CDR3 is TGTGCCAGTAGTATTGGGGACAGGGGGTTCAATCAGCCCCAGCATTTT.

In this sample, this clone turned up a few times. The CDR3 bases are TGCAGTGCTAATGATGGTAGCGGGAGGTTGAGCTACAATGAGCAGTTCTTC. Translation gives CSANDGSGRLSYNEQFF. The V call is TRBV20-1, the J call TRBJ2-1, with TRBD2 identical over 10 bases. Germline loops: CDR1 DFQATT, CDR2 SNEGSKA (reference sequence). This CDR3 spans 17 amino acids. The J segment lost 3 bases and the V segment lost 4 bases, leaving 12 bases of the junction unmatched.

The chain joins TRBV7-9 to TRBJ1-2; D gene ambiguous. Trimming cost V 3 bases and J 6 bases, with 14 bases left between them. This CDR3 region has 14 residues. CDR1 is SEHNR, CDR2 FQNEAQ, per germline (reference sequence). CDR3 amino acids: CASSFLRVGHGYTF. The DNA for the CDR3 is TGTGCCAGCAGCTTCCTCCGCGTGGGCCATGGCTACACCTTC.

The chain combines TRBV2 with TRBJ1-5, with D uncertain. Germline values: CDR1 SNHLY, CDR2 FYNNEI. V was shortened by 4 bases and J by 4 bases, with 11 bases between the two germline ends. The length of the CDR3 is 14 residues. The CDR3 nucleotides read TGTGCCAGCAGTGGTGGGTCTCGAAATCAGCCCCAGCATTTT. Translating it yields CASSGGSRNQPQHF.